The rows below give T cell receptor beta chains drawn from one sample of a study of graft-versus-host responses after intestinal transplantation. Using immunoSEQ multiplex PCR, the repertoire was profiled, and TCRdb retains in-frame clones only, with some absent. The sample holds under 40,000 clones, over 85% seen once. The material sequenced was PBMCs, taken 16 days after intestinal transplant. Receptor source: a human patient who received an intestinal transplant, so some T cells may come from the graft donor. Both conserved end residues are part of each CDR3. D genes are given only for firm matches. Clone size, where shown, is once, few, many, or a class for clones that have expanded.

size,V,D,J,CDR3,DNA
.,TRBV7-3,.,TRBJ2-2,CASSSDGPNTGELFF,TGTGCCAGCAGCTCGGACGGACCGAACACCGGGGAGCTGTTTTTT
.,TRBV7-9,.,TRBJ1-5,CASSRGNQPQHF,TGTGCCAGCAGCCGGGGAAATCAGCCCCAGCATTTT
once,TRBV29-1,.,TRBJ1-2,CSVPKEDSSNYGYTF,TGCAGCGTGCCCAAAGAAGACAGCTCTAACTATGGCTACACCTTC
.,TRBV9,TRBD1,TRBJ1-5,CASSVGQGQGLNQPQHF,TGTGCCAGCAGCGTAGGCCAGGGACAGGGACTAAATCAGCCCCAGCATTTT
.,TRBV28,.,TRBJ2-7,CASSLGGLGEQYF,TGTGCCAGCAGTTTGGGGGGGCTGGGGGAGCAGTACTTC
once,TRBV27,TRBD1,TRBJ2-4,CASSWDRGSLAKNIQYF,TGTGCCAGCAGTTGGGACAGGGGCTCTTTAGCCAAAAACATTCAGTACTTC
.,TRBV4-1,.,TRBJ2-1,CASSQGSSPYNEQFF,TGCGCCAGCAGCCAAGGCTCTAGCCCTTACAATGAGCAGTTCTTC
once,TRBV19,.,TRBJ2-3,CASMGFAPLGSTDTQYF,TGTGCCAGTATGGGGTTCGCCCCCCTAGGTAGCACAGATACGCAGTATTTT
once,TRBV28,.,TRBJ1-5,CASSQGYSNQPQHF,TGTGCCAGCAGCCAGGGGTATAGCAATCAGCCCCAGCATTTT
.,TRBV14,TRBD2,TRBJ2-1,CASSQGGSGVEQFF,TGTGCCAGCAGCCAAGGCGGGAGTGGCGTTGAGCAGTTCTTC
.,TRBV6-6,TRBD1,TRBJ2-7,CASSYDTGGSYEQYF,TGTGCCAGCAGTTACGACACAGGGGGCTCCTACGAGCAGTACTTC
.,TRBV5-6,.,TRBJ2-7,CASSYGTGDYEQYF,TGTGCCAGCAGCTACGGGACGGGAGACTACGAGCAGTACTTC
.,TRBV9,.,TRBJ2-2,CASSSGRNTGELFF,TGTGCCAGCAGCTCCGGTCGGAACACCGGGGAGCTGTTTTTT
.,TRBV20-1,.,TRBJ2-2,CSARTERELFF,TGCAGTGCTAGAACCGAACGGGAGCTGTTTTTT
.,TRBV12-2,.,TRBJ1-2,CATDRPNPYGYTF,TGTGCAACTGACAGGCCGAACCCCTATGGCTACACCTTC
.,TRBV4-1,.,TRBJ1-1,CASSQDDTGQSPGAFF,TGCGCCAGCAGCCAAGATGATACCGGACAGAGCCCGGGAGCTTTCTTT
.,TRBV19,.,TRBJ1-5,CASSTGSVNQPQHF,TGTGCCAGTAGCACAGGGAGCGTTAATCAGCCCCAGCATTTT
.,TRBV4-1,.,TRBJ2-7,CASSQGGRDADEQYF,TGCGCCAGCAGCCAAGGGGGCAGGGACGCTGACGAGCAGTACTTC
.,TRBV6-1,.,TRBJ2-7,CASSRRMSKDEQYF,TGTGCCAGCAGCCGACGGATGAGCAAGGACGAGCAGTACTTC
.,TRBV4-1,TRBD1,TRBJ2-7,CASSQEGTGSYEQYF,TGCGCCAGCAGCCAAGAGGGGACAGGGTCGTACGAGCAGTACTTC
.,TRBV2,TRBD1,TRBJ2-1,CASSVRTGRNEQFF,TGTGCCAGCAGTGTCCGGACAGGGCGCAATGAGCAGTTCTTC
.,TRBV6-5,TRBD1,TRBJ2-2,CASSYSGQGDTGELFF,TGTGCCAGCAGTTACTCCGGACAGGGCGACACCGGGGAGCTGTTTTTT
once,TRBV4-1,TRBD2,TRBJ2-3,CASSRMAGGREGTDTQYF,TGCGCCAGCAGCCGGATGGCGGGAGGCCGGGAAGGGACAGATACGCAGTATTTT
once,TRBV2,.,TRBJ2-1,CASSEYEQFF,TGTGCCAGCAGTGAATATGAGCAGTTCTTC
.,TRBV27,TRBD2,TRBJ2-1,CASRLPGLAGFSEQFF,TGTGCCAGCAGGCTACCGGGACTAGCGGGATTCAGTGAGCAGTTCTTC
once,TRBV10-3,.,TRBJ2-1,CAISENPSEQFF,TGTGCCATCAGTGAGAACCCCAGTGAGCAGTTCTTC
.,TRBV18,.,TRBJ1-1,CASSRARRREAFF,TGTGCCAGCTCACGAGCCAGGAGGAGGGAAGCTTTCTTT
.,TRBV10-3,TRBD1,TRBJ2-5,CAISETGGNQETQYF,TGTGCCATCAGTGAGACAGGGGGAAATCAAGAGACCCAGTACTTC
.,TRBV15,.,TRBJ1-5,CATSRGSTRGGYQPQHF,TGTGCCACCAGCAGAGGATCTACTCGGGGGGGCTATCAGCCCCAGCATTTT
.,TRBV7-8,.,TRBJ2-1,CASSLVLENEQFF,TGTGCCAGCAGCTTAGTTCTAGAGAATGAGCAGTTCTTC
.,TRBV7-3,.,TRBJ2-2,CASRQANTGELFF,TGTGCCAGCAGACAAGCGAACACCGGGGAGCTGTTTTTT
.,TRBV19,TRBD1,TRBJ1-1,CASSIDTGGTEAFF,TGTGCCAGTAGTATAGATACAGGGGGCACTGAAGCTTTCTTT
.,TRBV4-1,.,TRBJ2-1,CASSQVLRSWNEQFF,TGCGCCAGCAGCCAAGTTCTGCGGTCGTGGAATGAGCAGTTCTTC